Listed below are T cell receptor beta chains from one sample, sequenced in a study of T cells in Graves' hyperthyroidism and ophthalmopathy. TCRdb re-called the multiplex PCR reads through MiXCR, storing one row per CDR3 protein. Of a few hundred thousand distinct CDR3 sequences in the sample, about 43% were seen once. The sample consisted of peripheral blood or thyroid tissue (not recorded which). The receptor source for this set is a woman between 18 and 29 years old with Graves' hyperthyroidism. Each CDR3 is given with its conserved first and last residue. A D gene is named only where the DNA matches it firmly. Size values are once, few and many counts, or a class for expanded clones, and some rows have none.

length: 11
V: TRBV19
J: TRBJ1-2
size: many
D: .
CDR3: CASFRSYGYTF
DNA: TGTGCCAGCTTCCGTTCCTATGGCTACACCTTC

length: 14
V: TRBV7-8
J: TRBJ2-7
size: few
D: TRBD2
CDR3: CASSLEGLAVEQYF
DNA: TGTGCCAGCAGCTTAGAAGGACTAGCGGTCGAGCAGTACTTC

length: 19
V: TRBV10-3
J: TRBJ2-7
size: .
D: TRBD2
CDR3: CAIRPRPGLAGEHSYEQYF
DNA: TGTGCCATCAGACCCAGACCCGGACTAGCGGGAGAACACTCCTACGAGCAGTACTTC

length: 9
V: TRBV2
J: TRBJ2-7
size: many
D: .
CDR3: CASSYEQYF
DNA: TGTGCCAGCAGCTACGAGCAGTACTTC

length: 15
V: TRBV20-1
J: TRBJ2-5
size: many
D: TRBD1
CDR3: CSARDLGQGKETQYF
DNA: TGCAGTGCTAGAGATCTGGGACAGGGGAAAGAGACCCAGTACTTC

length: 15
V: TRBV4-3
J: TRBJ1-4
size: many
D: .
CDR3: CASRLGGRANEKLFF
DNA: TGCGCCAGCAGACTAGGGGGGCGGGCTAATGAAAAACTGTTTTTT

length: 11
V: TRBV2
J: TRBJ2-5
size: .
D: .
CDR3: CASGRVETQYF
DNA: TGTGCCAGCGGGAGAGTGGAGACCCAGTACTTC

length: 15
V: TRBV30
J: TRBJ1-2
size: few
D: TRBD1
CDR3: CAWSVGPGGAEGYTF
DNA: TGTGCCTGGAGTGTAGGGCCAGGGGGCGCTGAGGGCTACACCTTC

length: 16
V: TRBV10-1
J: TRBJ2-7
size: many
D: TRBD2
CDR3: CASGLTLGLVPYEQYF
DNA: TGCGCCAGCGGATTAACCCTAGGACTAGTTCCCTACGAGCAGTACTTC

length: 12
V: TRBV24-1
J: TRBJ2-5
size: .
D: .
CDR3: CASTDQGETQYF
DNA: TGTGCCAGCACAGACCAAGGGGAGACCCAGTACTTC

length: 20
V: TRBV7-9
J: TRBJ1-5
size: many
D: TRBD1
CDR3: CASSLAPGTGGAYSNQPQHF
DNA: TGTGCCAGCAGCTTAGCCCCCGGGACAGGGGGCGCGTATAGCAATCAGCCCCAGCATTTT

length: 14
V: TRBV20-1
J: TRBJ2-5
size: many
D: .
CDR3: CSGGDGRSQETQYF
DNA: TGCAGTGGGGGGGACGGGAGAAGCCAAGAGACCCAGTACTTC

length: 16
V: TRBV12-3/TRBV12-4
J: TRBJ2-2
size: .
D: TRBD1
CDR3: CASSFPGGFNTGELFF
DNA: TGTGCCAGCAGTTTTCCAGGGGGCTTTAACACCGGGGAGCTGTTTTTT

length: 14
V: TRBV7-6
J: TRBJ1-3
size: .
D: .
CDR3: CASSSGGPGNTIYF
DNA: TGTGCCAGCAGTAGCGGGGGCCCTGGAAACACCATATATTTT

length: 14
V: TRBV6-6
J: TRBJ2-7
size: many
D: .
CDR3: CASRSGQIVGEQYF
DNA: TGTGCCAGCAGGTCAGGACAGATTGTGGGCGAGCAGTACTTC

length: 15
V: TRBV7-9
J: TRBJ2-3
size: .
D: .
CDR3: CASILTRGRTDTQYF
DNA: TGTGCCAGCATATTGACTCGTGGGCGCACAGATACGCAGTATTTT

length: 14
V: TRBV5-8
J: TRBJ2-5
size: many
D: TRBD2
CDR3: CASSPSGREETQYF
DNA: TGTGCCAGCAGCCCTAGCGGGAGAGAAGAGACCCAGTACTTC

length: 12
V: TRBV5-8
J: TRBJ1-2
size: many
D: .
CDR3: CASSLVWGGYTF
DNA: TGTGCCAGCAGCTTGGTGTGGGGCGGCTACACCTTC

length: 16
V: TRBV7-2
J: TRBJ2-7
size: many
D: TRBD2
CDR3: CASSSGTSGTRAEQYF
DNA: TGTGCCAGCAGCTCCGGGACTAGCGGGACGCGAGCTGAGCAGTACTTC

length: 15
V: TRBV6-5
J: TRBJ2-7
size: many
D: .
CDR3: CASSYSRQWGSEQYF
DNA: TGTGCCAGCAGTTACTCAAGACAGTGGGGATCCGAGCAGTACTTC

length: 13
V: TRBV12-5
J: TRBJ1-1
size: many
D: .
CDR3: CASGLIAGTEAFF
DNA: TGTGCTAGTGGTTTGATCGCCGGGACTGAAGCTTTCTTT

length: 17
V: TRBV7-4
J: TRBJ2-1
size: once
D: .
CDR3: CASSLARAGSSYNEQFF
DNA: TGTGCCAGCAGCTTAGCGCGTGCGGGGAGCTCCTACAATGAGCAGTTCTTC

length: 14
V: TRBV12-3/TRBV12-4
J: TRBJ2-3
size: .
D: TRBD2
CDR3: CASRSSGKIDTQYF
DNA: TGTGCCAGCAGGTCCAGCGGGAAAATAGATACGCAGTATTTT